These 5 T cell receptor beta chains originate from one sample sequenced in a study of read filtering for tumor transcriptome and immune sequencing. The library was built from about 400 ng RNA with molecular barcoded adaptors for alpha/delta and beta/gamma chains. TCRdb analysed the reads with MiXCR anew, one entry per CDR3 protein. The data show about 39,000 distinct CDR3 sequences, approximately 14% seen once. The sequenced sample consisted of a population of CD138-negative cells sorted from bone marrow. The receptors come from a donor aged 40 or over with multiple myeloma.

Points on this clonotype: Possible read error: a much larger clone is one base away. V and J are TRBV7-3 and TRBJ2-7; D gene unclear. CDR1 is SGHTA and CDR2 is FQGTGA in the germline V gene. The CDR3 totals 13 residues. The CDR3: CASNLNIEGEQYF. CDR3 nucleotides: TGTGCCAGCAACTTAAACATCGAAGGGGAGCAGTACTTC.

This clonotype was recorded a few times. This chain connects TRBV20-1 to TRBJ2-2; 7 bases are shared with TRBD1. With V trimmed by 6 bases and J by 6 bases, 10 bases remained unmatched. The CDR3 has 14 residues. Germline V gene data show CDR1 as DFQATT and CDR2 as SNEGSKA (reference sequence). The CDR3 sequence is CSASPTGIAGELFF. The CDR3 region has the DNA TGCAGTGCGAGTCCGACAGGGATAGCCGGGGAGCTGTTTTTT.

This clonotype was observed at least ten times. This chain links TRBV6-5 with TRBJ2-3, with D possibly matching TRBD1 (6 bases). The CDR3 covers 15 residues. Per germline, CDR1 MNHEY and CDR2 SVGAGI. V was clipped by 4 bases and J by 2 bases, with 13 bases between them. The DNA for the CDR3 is TGTGCCAGCAGTTCCGGGACACTATACACAGATACGCAGTATTTT. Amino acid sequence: CASSSGTLYTDTQYF.

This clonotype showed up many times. This CDR3 is CASRGLAGTGELFF. In DNA, the CDR3 is TGTGCCAGTCGGGGACTAGCAGGCACCGGGGAGCTGTTTTTT. The gene calls are TRBV6-5 and TRBJ2-2, with 9 positions matching TRBD2. This CDR3 contains 14 residues. Trimming at V came to 9 bases and at J to 4 bases, leaving 6 bases not matched to a gene. Germline CDR1 MNHEY, CDR2 SVGAGI.

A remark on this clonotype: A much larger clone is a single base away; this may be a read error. The CDR3 nucleotides read TGTGCCAGCAGCAAAGGGTCGGGACAGAGAAGAGAGCCCCAGCATTTT. Residues: CASSKGSGQRREPQHF. This chain joins TRBV3-1 and TRBJ1-5; 7 bases map to TRBD1. The CDR3 covers 16 residues. CDR1 and CDR2 from the germline V gene are LGHDT and YNNKEL (reference sequence). V lost 5 bases and J lost 8; bases outside the gene matches: 15.